A selection of T cell receptor beta chains follows, all from one sample in a study of T cell repertoires in cytomegalovirus infection. MiXCR, run by TCRdb on the reads, gives a single entry per CDR3 protein. The data contain about 46,000 distinct CDR3 sequences, 20% to 25% of them singletons. Antigens for these TCRs are unknown. The source material was PBMCs, sequenced either directly or after in vitro stimulation (not recorded which). Receptor source: a human donor in good health (CMV status not recorded). Some clones in this sample may be carry-over from other donors' samples. CDR3s include the opening cysteine and the closing phenylalanine or tryptophan. A D gene is named only where the DNA matches it firmly. Clone size is given for some rows only: seen once, a few or many times, or a class if the clone is expanded.

D gene: TRBD1; V gene: TRBV6-1; clone size: many; J gene: TRBJ2-5; CDR3 DNA: TGTGCCAGCAGACCTGGGGACAGGGGCCCGGAGACCCAGTACTTC; CDR3 protein: CASRPGDRGPETQYF
D gene: -; V gene: TRBV6-6; clone size: few; J gene: TRBJ1-5; CDR3 DNA: TGTGCCAGCAGCTTTGGCAATCAGCCCCAGCATTTT; CDR3 protein: CASSFGNQPQHF
D gene: TRBD1; V gene: TRBV19; clone size: -; J gene: TRBJ2-7; CDR3 DNA: TGTGCCAGTAGTCATGGGACAGAATACGAGCAGTACTTC; CDR3 protein: CASSHGTEYEQYF
D gene: -; V gene: TRBV19; clone size: -; J gene: TRBJ2-3; CDR3 DNA: TGTGCCAGTAGTGCCCCAGGGGGGGCAGAAGGAAGTGACACAGATACGCAGTATTTT; CDR3 protein: CASSAPGGAEGSDTDTQYF
D gene: TRBD2; V gene: TRBV19; clone size: -; J gene: TRBJ2-2; CDR3 DNA: TGTGCCAGTATAGCGGGGGCGGCGAACACCGGGGAGCTGTTTTTT; CDR3 protein: CASIAGAANTGELFF
D gene: -; V gene: TRBV2; clone size: few; J gene: TRBJ1-1; CDR3 DNA: TGTGCCAGCAGTGCTTCTAACTTT; CDR3 protein: CASSASNF
D gene: -; V gene: TRBV7-8; clone size: many; J gene: TRBJ2-1; CDR3 DNA: TGTGCCAGCAGCTCGGGACACCGCTACAATGAGCAGTTCTTC; CDR3 protein: CASSSGHRYNEQFF
D gene: TRBD2; V gene: TRBV7-8; clone size: many; J gene: TRBJ2-5; CDR3 DNA: TGTGCCAGCAGCTTAGGGACTAGCGGGGGGTCGGAGACCCAGTACTTC; CDR3 protein: CASSLGTSGGSETQYF
D gene: -; V gene: TRBV10-3; clone size: once; J gene: TRBJ2-5; CDR3 DNA: TGTGCCATCAAGGGACGGGGCCCTGAGGAGACCCAGTACTTC; CDR3 protein: CAIKGRGPEETQYF
D gene: -; V gene: TRBV7-2; clone size: many; J gene: TRBJ1-2; CDR3 DNA: TGTGCCAGCAGCAGCCAAGGCTATGGCTACACCTTC; CDR3 protein: CASSSQGYGYTF
D gene: TRBD1; V gene: TRBV2; clone size: -; J gene: TRBJ2-7; CDR3 DNA: TGTGCCAGCAGAAGGACAGGGGGAGGGTCCGAGCAGTACTTC; CDR3 protein: CASRRTGGGSEQYF
D gene: -; V gene: TRBV6-1; clone size: many; J gene: TRBJ1-4; CDR3 DNA: TGTGCCAGCAGTGAATTACGAACTAATGAAAAACTGTTTTTT; CDR3 protein: CASSELRTNEKLFF
D gene: -; V gene: TRBV6-1; clone size: many; J gene: TRBJ2-3; CDR3 DNA: TGTGCCAGCAGTGAATGGGGCGGACTCACAGATACGCAGTATTTT; CDR3 protein: CASSEWGGLTDTQYF
D gene: -; V gene: TRBV20-1; clone size: -; J gene: TRBJ2-6; CDR3 DNA: TGCAGTGCTAGAGATCTGAGCGACTCTGGGGCCAACGTCCTGACTTTC; CDR3 protein: CSARDLSDSGANVLTF
D gene: -; V gene: TRBV4-1; clone size: -; J gene: TRBJ2-4; CDR3 DNA: TGCGCCAGCAGCCAATATGGGCCGGGGGCATCCTTATTCTTAGCCAAAAACATTCAGTACTTC; CDR3 protein: CASSQYGPGASLFLAKNIQYF
D gene: -; V gene: TRBV29-1; clone size: -; J gene: TRBJ2-2; CDR3 DNA: TGCAGCGCCAAAGGGCCGGCGAACACCGGGGAGCTGTTTTTT; CDR3 protein: CSAKGPANTGELFF
D gene: -; V gene: TRBV19; clone size: few; J gene: TRBJ1-1; CDR3 DNA: TGTGCCAGTACCTATGTGTTGGGGAACACTGAAGCTTTCTTT; CDR3 protein: CASTYVLGNTEAFF
D gene: -; V gene: TRBV30; clone size: -; J gene: TRBJ1-3; CDR3 DNA: TGTGCCTGGTTGACAGACGGAAACACCATATATTTT; CDR3 protein: CAWLTDGNTIYF
D gene: TRBD1; V gene: TRBV20-1; clone size: -; J gene: TRBJ1-1; CDR3 DNA: TGCAGTGCTAGAGTGGGGGACAGGGCGGCTTTCTTT; CDR3 protein: CSARVGDRAAFF
D gene: -; V gene: TRBV12-5; clone size: many; J gene: TRBJ1-1; CDR3 DNA: TGTGCTAGTGGTTTGGTAGGACAGAACACTGAAGCTTTCTTT; CDR3 protein: CASGLVGQNTEAFF
D gene: -; V gene: TRBV24-1; clone size: -; J gene: TRBJ2-2; CDR3 DNA: TGTGCCACCAGTGATTCCAGGCTGGGGTCTTCATGGAGCACCGGGGAGCTGTTTTTT; CDR3 protein: CATSDSRLGSSWSTGELFF
D gene: -; V gene: TRBV5-4; clone size: few; J gene: TRBJ2-7; CDR3 DNA: TGTGCCAGCAGCGAGGGGGGCGGCCGTTCCCGCTACGAGCAGTACTTC; CDR3 protein: CASSEGGGRSRYEQYF
D gene: TRBD1; V gene: TRBV5-8; clone size: few; J gene: TRBJ1-2; CDR3 DNA: TGTGCCAGCAGCCGGACAGGGGCGGGAGGCTACACCTTC; CDR3 protein: CASSRTGAGGYTF
D gene: -; V gene: TRBV7-2; clone size: many; J gene: TRBJ1-1; CDR3 DNA: TGTGCCAGCAGCTTATTATCGGGGTCTGAAGCTTTCTTT; CDR3 protein: CASSLLSGSEAFF
D gene: TRBD1; V gene: TRBV2; clone size: few; J gene: TRBJ2-7; CDR3 DNA: TGTGCCAGCAGTGTCGCTCAGGGGGTAGGGGAGCAGTACTTC; CDR3 protein: CASSVAQGVGEQYF
D gene: -; V gene: TRBV7-9; clone size: -; J gene: TRBJ2-3; CDR3 DNA: TGTGCCAGCAGCCGCCCGCCTTGGACAGGCACAGATACGCAGTATTTT; CDR3 protein: CASSRPPWTGTDTQYF
D gene: -; V gene: TRBV3-1; clone size: -; J gene: TRBJ2-1; CDR3 DNA: TGTGCCAGCAGCCAAGGCCCATATCTGGACGTCTACAATGAGCAGTTCTTC; CDR3 protein: CASSQGPYLDVYNEQFF
D gene: -; V gene: TRBV5-1; clone size: few; J gene: TRBJ2-5; CDR3 DNA: TGCGCCAGCAGCTTGCAAGTTGCGGGCCAAGAGACCCAGTACTTC; CDR3 protein: CASSLQVAGQETQYF
D gene: TRBD2; V gene: TRBV7-7; clone size: -; J gene: TRBJ2-5; CDR3 DNA: TGTGCCAGCAGCATCGATGGCGGGAGCTCCGAGACCCAGTACTTC; CDR3 protein: CASSIDGGSSETQYF
D gene: -; V gene: TRBV7-2; clone size: many; J gene: TRBJ2-3; CDR3 DNA: TGTGCCAGCAGTAGGACCGGGGATACGCAGTATTTT; CDR3 protein: CASSRTGDTQYF
D gene: TRBD2; V gene: TRBV11-2; clone size: many; J gene: TRBJ2-3; CDR3 DNA: TGTGCCAGCAGCGCCTATCGGACTAGCGGGGATAGCACAGATACGCAGTATTTT; CDR3 protein: CASSAYRTSGDSTDTQYF
D gene: -; V gene: TRBV5-5; clone size: -; J gene: TRBJ2-3; CDR3 DNA: TGTGCCAGCAGCTTTGGACCGGGAGCGGGTACGCAGTATTTT; CDR3 protein: CASSFGPGAGTQYF
D gene: -; V gene: TRBV20-1; clone size: -; J gene: TRBJ1-5; CDR3 DNA: TGCAGTGCTAGCCAGTCCCTTAGCAATCAGCCCCAGCATTTT; CDR3 protein: CSASQSLSNQPQHF
D gene: -; V gene: TRBV7-9; clone size: -; J gene: TRBJ2-1; CDR3 DNA: TGTGCCAGCCGGGGGCCCCTAGGGGACAATGAGCAGTTCTTC; CDR3 protein: CASRGPLGDNEQFF
D gene: -; V gene: TRBV6-5; clone size: few; J gene: TRBJ2-7; CDR3 DNA: TGTGCCAGCAGTTACTCTAGGCAGGGCACATCCTACGAGCAGTACTTC; CDR3 protein: CASSYSRQGTSYEQYF
D gene: TRBD1; V gene: TRBV6-5; clone size: -; J gene: TRBJ1-2; CDR3 DNA: TGTGCCAGCAGTTGGAGGGACAGGGGGGGTGGCTACACCTTC; CDR3 protein: CASSWRDRGGGYTF
D gene: -; V gene: TRBV28; clone size: -; J gene: TRBJ2-2; CDR3 DNA: TGTGCCAGCAGGGGGTTTAACGGGGAGCTGTTTTTT; CDR3 protein: CASRGFNGELFF
D gene: -; V gene: TRBV5-4; clone size: many; J gene: TRBJ2-5; CDR3 DNA: TGTGCCAGCAGGCAGGAATGGAAAGAGACCCAGTACTTC; CDR3 protein: CASRQEWKETQYF
D gene: -; V gene: TRBV4-1; clone size: many; J gene: TRBJ2-3; CDR3 DNA: TGCGCCAGCAGCCAAGGGGATACGCAGTATTTT; CDR3 protein: CASSQGDTQYF
D gene: -; V gene: TRBV19; clone size: -; J gene: TRBJ1-2; CDR3 DNA: TGTGCCAGTAGTGTTCGGACCGGAGTAGGTGGCTACACCTTC; CDR3 protein: CASSVRTGVGGYTF
D gene: TRBD2; V gene: TRBV27; clone size: many; J gene: TRBJ2-1; CDR3 DNA: TGTGCCAGCAGTTCTGGGCGACTAGCGGGCGCCAATGAGCAGTTCTTC; CDR3 protein: CASSSGRLAGANEQFF
D gene: -; V gene: TRBV12-3/TRBV12-4; clone size: many; J gene: TRBJ2-7; CDR3 DNA: TGTGCCAGCAGCCCCCGGACCGGACTTTACGAGCAGTACTTC; CDR3 protein: CASSPRTGLYEQYF
D gene: TRBD2; V gene: TRBV4-1; clone size: -; J gene: TRBJ2-1; CDR3 DNA: TGCGCCAGCAGCCCCATTGCCCCCCGACTAGCGGGCTACAATGAGCAGTTCTTC; CDR3 protein: CASSPIAPRLAGYNEQFF
D gene: -; V gene: TRBV28; clone size: few; J gene: TRBJ1-1; CDR3 DNA: TGTGCCACCGGAGGACGGGACACTGAAGCTTTCTTT; CDR3 protein: CATGGRDTEAFF
D gene: -; V gene: TRBV2; clone size: -; J gene: TRBJ1-2; CDR3 DNA: TGTGCCAGCGATAGACAGGAGGGAAACTATGGCTACACCTTC; CDR3 protein: CASDRQEGNYGYTF
D gene: -; V gene: TRBV5-6; clone size: few; J gene: TRBJ2-2; CDR3 DNA: TGTGCCAGCAGCCGCGGGACCCTCCGATACACCGGGGAGCTGTTTTTT; CDR3 protein: CASSRGTLRYTGELFF
D gene: TRBD1; V gene: TRBV18; clone size: -; J gene: TRBJ2-3; CDR3 DNA: TGTGCCAGCTCACCGTCCCGGGACAGGGCCCCAGATACGCAGTATTTT; CDR3 protein: CASSPSRDRAPDTQYF
D gene: TRBD2; V gene: TRBV7-2; clone size: many; J gene: TRBJ2-5; CDR3 DNA: TGTGCCAGCAGCTTAGGAGCGGGGGGGCGGGTGGAGACCCAGTACTTC; CDR3 protein: CASSLGAGGRVETQYF
D gene: -; V gene: TRBV7-2; clone size: many; J gene: TRBJ2-5; CDR3 DNA: TGTGCCAGCAGCTTAGGATGGTCGGGGGAAGAGACCCAGTACTTC; CDR3 protein: CASSLGWSGEETQYF
D gene: -; V gene: TRBV12-3/TRBV12-4; clone size: many; J gene: TRBJ1-2; CDR3 DNA: TGTGCCAGCAGTTTAGGGCCTCTGATCCACTTC; CDR3 protein: CASSLGPLIHF
D gene: TRBD1; V gene: TRBV12-3/TRBV12-4; clone size: many; J gene: TRBJ1-2; CDR3 DNA: TGTGCCAGCAGTTTTTCACGCAGGGGGCACGGCTACACCTTC; CDR3 protein: CASSFSRRGHGYTF
D gene: TRBD2; V gene: TRBV29-1; clone size: few; J gene: TRBJ2-3; CDR3 DNA: TGCAGCGTTGGAGCTAGCGGAAGCACAGATACGCAGTATTTT; CDR3 protein: CSVGASGSTDTQYF
D gene: TRBD2; V gene: TRBV5-1; clone size: few; J gene: TRBJ2-1; CDR3 DNA: TGCGCCAGCAGCTTGGTGGGACTAGGGGGTTACAATGAGCAGTTCTTC; CDR3 protein: CASSLVGLGGYNEQFF
D gene: TRBD1; V gene: TRBV24-1; clone size: -; J gene: TRBJ1-1; CDR3 DNA: TGTGCCACCAGTGATTCTGGACAGGGGGACACTGAAGCTTTCTTT; CDR3 protein: CATSDSGQGDTEAFF
D gene: TRBD2; V gene: TRBV11-2; clone size: few; J gene: TRBJ2-5; CDR3 DNA: TGTGCCAGCAGCTTCACTAGCGACGACTTCCAAGAGACCCAGTACTTC; CDR3 protein: CASSFTSDDFQETQYF
D gene: -; V gene: TRBV12-3/TRBV12-4; clone size: few; J gene: TRBJ1-6; CDR3 DNA: TGTGCCAGCAGTTTCAAAGGTTTCTCCTATAATTCACCCCTCCACTTT; CDR3 protein: CASSFKGFSYNSPLHF